This note documents a single TCR beta chain sequence. The sample comes from a study of blood T cell repertoires in COVID-19. Study information: Whether acute or convalescent, the COVID-19 samples came from the United States, Italy and Spain. Nucleic acid was either cDNA or gDNA, and it came from T cells, B-cell-depleted T cells, or PBMCs.

Original data processing: Cell counts per sample came from amplifying reference gene primers. Clones were read by immunoSEQ multiplex PCR, and TCRdb kept only the in-frame ones, dropping some. D and trimming were read from the DNA, whereas the V and J calls and clone size are those reported in that table. The data contain 140,000 or so clones, about 80% of them singletons. Trimming stripped 2 bases from V and 1 base from J, with 9 bases between. This CDR3 is 14 amino acids long. Germline CDR1 is MNHNS and CDR2 is SASEGT. The rearrangement joins TRBV6-1 to TRBJ2-7; D ambiguous. The sequence derives from a man aged 65 to 79 who had recovered from COVID-19. The sequencing sample was made of peripheral blood. Here the CDR3 reads CASSEINKSYEQYF. CDR3 nucleotide sequence: TGTGCCAGCAGTGAAATCAACAAGTCCTACGAGCAGTACTTC.